These 15 T cell receptor beta chains came from one sample sequenced in a study of Ad26.COV2.S vaccination and SARS-CoV-2 variants. Sequencing was performed with immunoSEQ multiplex PCR; in TCRdb, only in-frame clones are kept and a portion is missing. This table has 300,000 to 350,000 clones, 75% to 90% appearing once. Treatment: around 19 received Ad26.COV2.S at low or high dose, single or two shots; roughly five received placebo; per-sample allocation not given. Day 63 after the first vaccine or placebo injection was the time point for sampling. Source: peripheral blood, taken in a trial of Ad26.COV2.S vaccine versus placebo. The receptors originated from a person between 18 and 65 years old who received the Ad26.COV2.S COVID-19 vaccine or a placebo.

V usage is TRBV10-3 and J usage is TRBJ2-2; 7 bases fit TRBD2. CDR3 length: 13 residues. V lost 4 bases to trimming and J lost 7 bases; unmatched junction nucleotides: 3. Germline V gene sequence: CDR1 ENHRY, CDR2 SYGVKD. The CDR3 sequence: CAISGGGGGELFF. The CDR3 DNA sequence: TGTGCCATCAGTGGCGGGGGAGGCGGGGAGCTGTTTTTT.

V and J are TRBV24-1 and TRBJ2-3, with a weak D call TRBD1 (5 bases). The CDR3 is made up of 17 amino acids. Germline V gives CDR1 KGHDR, CDR2 SFDVKD. Trimming stripped 4 bases from V and 0 bases from J, with 16 bases between. CDR3 coding DNA: TGTGCCACCAGTGACGACGCAGGGCCGTTAAGCACAGATACGCAGTATTTT. Translating it yields CATSDDAGPLSTDTQYF.

This chain links TRBV19 with TRBJ1-5, with D perhaps matching TRBD1 (5 bases). Germline V gene lookup returns CDR1 LNHDA and CDR2 SQIVND (reference sequence). The CDR3 sequence is 11 residues long. For the CDR3, the DNA is TGTCCGCGGGGCCTCGGTCAGCCCCAGCATTTT. As protein: CPRGLGQPQHF.

The V call is TRBV6-5, the J call TRBJ2-3; 8 nucleotides line up with TRBD2. The CDR3 covers 16 residues. The junction had 2 bases not matched to a gene; V was cut back by 0 bases and J by 0 bases. Germline lookup yields CDR1 MNHEY and CDR2 SVGAGI. The CDR3 sequence: CASSYSRGGSTDTQYF. As DNA, the CDR3 is TGTGCCAGCAGTTACTCGCGCGGGGGGAGCACAGATACGCAGTATTTT.

The genes are TRBV4-3 and TRBJ2-7; D remains unclear. Trimming shortened V by 8 bases and J by 2 bases, and 16 bases separated the two germline ends. CDR1 is LGHNA and CDR2 is YSLEER in the germline V gene. The CDR3 has 14 residues. CDR3 sequence (DNA): TGCGCCAGCGTCCGGAAGCGAGACCCCTACGAGCAGTACTTC. Protein: CASVRKRDPYEQYF.

The chain couples TRBV5-1 to TRBJ1-1; D might be TRBD1 (5 bases). The CDR3 is 15 amino acids. The V gene's germline CDR1 is SGHRS and CDR2 YFSETQ. V gave up 5 bases and J gave up 4 bases, with 18 bases separating them. CDR3 residues: CASRPEAGLATEAFF. The CDR3 bases are TGCGCCAGCAGACCGGAGGCGGGGCTGGCCACTGAAGCTTTCTTT.

The rearrangement links TRBV19 to TRBJ2-1; 8 bases map to TRBD1. After removal of 6 bases from V and 1 base from J, the junction contained 2 bases not matched to a gene. Germline V CDR1 and CDR2: LNHDA, SQIVND (reference sequence). The CDR3 loop spans 14 amino acids. Here the CDR3 DNA reads TGTGCCAGTAGCAACAGGGGGTCCTACAATGAGCAGTTCTTC. Translated: CASSNRGSYNEQFF.

The rearrangement uses TRBV4-2 and TRBJ1-2; a possible D gene is TRBD1 (5 bases). This CDR3 is built from 13 residues. Trimming removed 3 bases at V and 7 bases at J, with 12 bases between. Germline V gene lookup returns CDR1 LGHNA and CDR2 YNFKEQ. CDR3 residues: CASSHLQGGGYTF. The CDR3 bases are TGTGCCAGCAGCCACCTCCAGGGAGGTGGCTACACCTTC.

This chain uses TRBV7-8 with TRBJ2-7; D is uncertain. The V and J ends lost 5 bases and 3 bases respectively, with 11 bases between them. The CDR3 length is 13 residues. CDR1 and CDR2 from the germline V gene are SGHVS and FQNEAQ. The CDR3: CASSPRANYEQYF. The CDR3 nucleotides are TGTGCCAGCAGCCCCCGGGCCAACTACGAGCAGTACTTC. Filled out from reference TRBV7-8 and TRBJ2-7, the complete variable domain reads GAGVSQSPRYKVAKRGQDVALRCDPISGHVSLFWYQQALGQGPEFLTYFQNEAQLDKSGLPSDRFFAERPEGSVSTLKIQRTQQEDSAVYLCASSPRANYEQYFGPGTRLTVT.

The V and J genes are TRBV6-6 and TRBJ2-7, with D perhaps matching TRBD2 (6 bases). Trimming removed 5 bases from V and 3 bases from J, with 23 bases in between. The CDR3 covers 17 residues. Per the germline V gene, CDR1 is MNHNY and CDR2 is SVGAGI (reference sequence). As DNA, the CDR3 is TGTGCCAGCAGTCCCCGATCCTCAAAGGCGGGAAGCTACGAGCAGTACTTC. Its protein is CASSPRSSKAGSYEQYF.

This sequence joins TRBV2 and TRBJ2-1; weak D call: TRBD2 (6 bases). V gave up 10 bases and J gave up 0 bases, with 16 bases separating them. The germline gives CDR1 SNHLY, CDR2 FYNNEI. The CDR3 totals 15 residues. CDR3 DNA sequence: TGTGCCACCCAACTTGGGGGGAGCTCCTACAATGAGCAGTTCTTC. Its protein is CATQLGGSSYNEQFF. Full variable domain (remainder filled in from reference TRBV2 and TRBJ2-1): EPEVTQTPSHQVTQMGQEVILRCVPISNHLYFYWYRQILGQKVEFLVSFYNNEISEKSEIFDDQFSVERPDGSNFTLKIRSTKLEDSAMYFCATQLGGSSYNEQFFGPGTRLTVL.

The V and J genes are TRBV10-2 and TRBJ2-1, with a tentative D call TRBD1 (6 bases). The ends were cut back, 6 bases at V and 8 bases at J, with 11 bases in the middle. The CDR3 is 12 amino acids. From germline, CDR1 is WSHSY and CDR2 SAAADI. The chain's CDR3 is CASRGRGHEQFF. CDR3 sequence (DNA): TGCGCCAGCAGAGGCAGGGGACATGAGCAGTTCTTC.

V and J are TRBV27 and TRBJ1-2; D is uncertain. The CDR3 is 15 residues long. V lost 7 bases and J 2 bases, leaving 17 bases between the germline ends. Germline loops: CDR1 MNHEY, CDR2 SMNVEV (reference sequence). The CDR3 region has the DNA TGTGCCAGCACCCCTAGACCGGGAGTCAACTATGGCTACACCTTC. Translated: CASTPRPGVNYGYTF.

The genes are TRBV18 and TRBJ2-1, with D perhaps TRBD1 (6 bases). The CDR3 is 16 residues long. The germline CDR1 and CDR2 sequences are KGHSH and LQKENI. Trimming pared 0 bases from V and 0 bases from J, leaving 9 bases between. In nucleotides, the CDR3 is TGTGCCAGCTCACCACCAGGGGGAAGCTCCTACAATGAGCAGTTCTTC. It yields the protein CASSPPGGSSYNEQFF. Filled out from reference TRBV18 and TRBJ2-1, the complete variable domain reads NAGVMQNPRHLVRRRGQEARLRCSPMKGHSHVYWYRQLPEEGLKFMVYLQKENIIDESGMPKERFSAEFPKEGPSILRIQQVVRGDSAAYFCASSPPGGSSYNEQFFGPGTRLTVL.

The chain joins TRBV7-9 to TRBJ1-1; D not certain. The germline V gene has CDR1 SEHNR and CDR2 FQNEAQ (reference sequence). The CDR3 covers 13 residues. Trimming pared 8 bases from V and 0 bases from J, leaving 10 bases between. CDR3 in amino acids: CASVSGMNTEAFF. The CDR3 coding sequence is TGTGCCAGCGTCAGCGGGATGAACACTGAAGCTTTCTTT.